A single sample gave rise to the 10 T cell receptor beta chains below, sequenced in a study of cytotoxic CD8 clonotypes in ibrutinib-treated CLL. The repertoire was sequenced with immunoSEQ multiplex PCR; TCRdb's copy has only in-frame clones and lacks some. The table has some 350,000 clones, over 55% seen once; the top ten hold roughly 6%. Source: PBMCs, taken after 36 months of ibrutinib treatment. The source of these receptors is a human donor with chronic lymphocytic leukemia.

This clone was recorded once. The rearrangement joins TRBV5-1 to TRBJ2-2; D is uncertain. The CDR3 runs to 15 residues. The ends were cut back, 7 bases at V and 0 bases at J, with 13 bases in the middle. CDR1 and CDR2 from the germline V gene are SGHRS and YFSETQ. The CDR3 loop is CASGRGPTNTGELFF. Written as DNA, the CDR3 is TGCGCCAGCGGGCGAGGACCGACGAACACCGGGGAGCTGTTTTTT.

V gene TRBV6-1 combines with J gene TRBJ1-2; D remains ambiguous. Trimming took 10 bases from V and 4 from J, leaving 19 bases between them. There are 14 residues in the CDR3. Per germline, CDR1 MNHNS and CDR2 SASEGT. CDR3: CATSIVAPVYGYTF. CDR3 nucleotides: TGTGCCACCTCCATTGTGGCCCCGGTCTATGGCTACACCTTC.

CDR3 sequence: CATSRETGELFF. In nucleotides, the CDR3 is TGTGCCACCAGCAGAGAAACCGGGGAGCTGTTTTTT. This chain connects TRBV15 to TRBJ2-2; D ambiguous. Germline values: CDR1 LNHNV, CDR2 YYDKDF (reference sequence). The CDR3 loop spans 12 amino acids. V lost 0 bases to trimming and J lost 5 bases, with 1 base between them.

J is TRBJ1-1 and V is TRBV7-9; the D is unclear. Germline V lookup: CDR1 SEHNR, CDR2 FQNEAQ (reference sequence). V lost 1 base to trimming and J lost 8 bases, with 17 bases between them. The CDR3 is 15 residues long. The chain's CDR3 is CASSLVGYGLLEAFF. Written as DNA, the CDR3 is TGTGCCAGCAGCTTAGTAGGATACGGTCTCCTGGAAGCTTTCTTT.

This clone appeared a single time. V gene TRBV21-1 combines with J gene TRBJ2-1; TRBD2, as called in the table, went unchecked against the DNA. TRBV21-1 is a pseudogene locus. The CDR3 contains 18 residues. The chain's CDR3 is CASSKVAQLAGGLCGKFF. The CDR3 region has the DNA TGTGCCAGCAGCAAAGTCGCCCAACTAGCGGGAGGGCTGTGTGGAAAGTTCTTC.

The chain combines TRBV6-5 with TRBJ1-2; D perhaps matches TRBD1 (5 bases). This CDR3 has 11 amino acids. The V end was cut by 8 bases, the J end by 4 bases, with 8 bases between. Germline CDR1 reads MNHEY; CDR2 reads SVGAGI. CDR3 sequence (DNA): TGTGCCAGCCTGGGGGGCTATGGCTACACCTTC. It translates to CASLGGYGYTF.

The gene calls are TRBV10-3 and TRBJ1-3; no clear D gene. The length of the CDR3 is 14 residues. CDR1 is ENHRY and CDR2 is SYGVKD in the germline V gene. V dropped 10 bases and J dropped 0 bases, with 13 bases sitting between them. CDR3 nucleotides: TGTGCCACCCAAGGGAGCAGCTCTGGAAACACCATATATTTT. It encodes CATQGSSSGNTIYF.

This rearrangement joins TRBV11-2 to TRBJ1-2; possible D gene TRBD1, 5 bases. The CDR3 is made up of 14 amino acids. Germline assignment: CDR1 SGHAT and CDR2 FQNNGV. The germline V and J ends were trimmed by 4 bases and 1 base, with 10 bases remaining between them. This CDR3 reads CASSYGADNYGYTF. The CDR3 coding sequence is TGTGCCAGCAGCTACGGGGCCGATAACTATGGCTACACCTTC.

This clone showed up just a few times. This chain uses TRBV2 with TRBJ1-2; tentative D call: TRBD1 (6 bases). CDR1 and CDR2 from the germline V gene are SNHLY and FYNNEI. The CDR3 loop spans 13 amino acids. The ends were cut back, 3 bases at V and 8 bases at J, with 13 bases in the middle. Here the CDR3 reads CASSDRGIYGYTF. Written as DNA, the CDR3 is TGTGCCAGCAGTGACAGGGGAATTTACGGCTACACCTTC. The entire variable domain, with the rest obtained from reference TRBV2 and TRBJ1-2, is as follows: EPEVTQTPSHQVTQMGQEVILRCVPISNHLYFYWYRQILGQKVEFLVSFYNNEISEKSEIFDDQFSVERPDGSNFTLKIRSTKLEDSAMYFCASSDRGIYGYTFGSGTRLTVV.

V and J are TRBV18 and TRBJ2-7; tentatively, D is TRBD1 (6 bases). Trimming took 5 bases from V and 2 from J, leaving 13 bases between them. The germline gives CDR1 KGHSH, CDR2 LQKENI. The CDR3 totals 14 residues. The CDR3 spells CASSTTGPAYEQYF. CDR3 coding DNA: TGTGCCAGCTCAACGACAGGACCCGCCTACGAGCAGTACTTC. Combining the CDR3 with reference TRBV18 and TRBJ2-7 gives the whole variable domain NAGVMQNPRHLVRRRGQEARLRCSPMKGHSHVYWYRQLPEEGLKFMVYLQKENIIDESGMPKERFSAEFPKEGPSILRIQQVVRGDSAAYFCASSTTGPAYEQYFGPGTRLTVT.